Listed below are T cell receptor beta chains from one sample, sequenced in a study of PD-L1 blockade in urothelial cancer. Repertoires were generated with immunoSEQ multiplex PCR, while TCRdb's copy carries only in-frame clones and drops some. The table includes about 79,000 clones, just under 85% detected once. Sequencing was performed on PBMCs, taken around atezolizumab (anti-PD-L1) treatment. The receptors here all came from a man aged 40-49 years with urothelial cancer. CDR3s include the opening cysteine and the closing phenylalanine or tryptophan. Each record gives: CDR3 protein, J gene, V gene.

CDR3 protein: CASRSPPRTEAFF
J gene: TRBJ1-1
V gene: TRBV5-1

CDR3 protein: CAWSEPPGRVQETQYF
J gene: TRBJ2-5
V gene: TRBV30

CDR3 protein: CASRLTSGREHEQYF
J gene: TRBJ2-7
V gene: TRBV6-5

CDR3 protein: CASSQQRVELFF
J gene: TRBJ2-2
V gene: TRBV7-9

CDR3 protein: CASSGLTSGRSGTQYF
J gene: TRBJ2-3
V gene: TRBV25-1

CDR3 protein: CASSPEPLNIQYF
J gene: TRBJ2-4
V gene: TRBV6-1

CDR3 protein: CASSYIGTGISYTF
J gene: TRBJ1-2
V gene: TRBV28

CDR3 protein: CAWTRGGTGELFF
J gene: TRBJ2-2
V gene: TRBV30

CDR3 protein: CACTPAGNEQYF
J gene: -
V gene: TRBV30

CDR3 protein: CASAQAGTSYNEQFF
J gene: TRBJ2-1
V gene: TRBV12-5

CDR3 protein: CASSSPRDRGYEQYF
J gene: TRBJ2-7
V gene: TRBV11-2

CDR3 protein: CASSTKPGRGFHNEQFF
J gene: TRBJ2-1
V gene: TRBV11-1

CDR3 protein: CASSYAAFNQPQHF
J gene: TRBJ1-5
V gene: TRBV11-1

CDR3 protein: CASSLMGRRQETQYF
J gene: TRBJ2-5
V gene: TRBV27

CDR3 protein: CASRGGSNQPQHF
J gene: TRBJ1-5
V gene: TRBV10-2

CDR3 protein: CASSFLRTTSGNTIYF
J gene: TRBJ1-3
V gene: TRBV6-5

CDR3 protein: CASGGRDTEAFF
J gene: TRBJ1-1
V gene: TRBV19

CDR3 protein: CASSLSTDTQYF
J gene: TRBJ2-3
V gene: TRBV5-1

CDR3 protein: CASSLGLAGGRFHEQFF
J gene: TRBJ2-1
V gene: TRBV28

CDR3 protein: CASSFSVDEQFF
J gene: TRBJ2-1
V gene: TRBV7-9

CDR3 protein: CASSISSGAYNEQFF
J gene: TRBJ2-1
V gene: TRBV28

CDR3 protein: CASSLIAGGLNTQYF
J gene: TRBJ2-3
V gene: TRBV28

CDR3 protein: CAWRDTGTGAGYTF
J gene: TRBJ1-2
V gene: TRBV30

CDR3 protein: CAISFSGSADTQYF
J gene: TRBJ2-3
V gene: TRBV10-3

CDR3 protein: CASSLRGLLREQYF
J gene: TRBJ2-7
V gene: TRBV5-8

CDR3 protein: CASREGLAGNHEQYF
J gene: TRBJ2-7
V gene: TRBV6-1

CDR3 protein: CASSQDARVGEQFF
J gene: TRBJ2-1
V gene: TRBV4-3

CDR3 protein: CASSPTGGDTQYF
J gene: TRBJ2-3
V gene: TRBV5-5

CDR3 protein: CASSPGQGTEAFF
J gene: TRBJ1-1
V gene: TRBV7-2

CDR3 protein: CASVTTHNTRAFF
J gene: TRBJ1-1
V gene: TRBV28

CDR3 protein: CASSQDGWPGNEQFF
J gene: TRBJ2-1
V gene: TRBV4-3

CDR3 protein: CASCGKTGAEAFF
J gene: TRBJ1-1
V gene: TRBV6-1

CDR3 protein: CASSFGGPGDNEQFF
J gene: TRBJ2-1
V gene: TRBV5-1

CDR3 protein: CASSPHPGEGEQFF
J gene: TRBJ2-1
V gene: TRBV18

CDR3 protein: CASSQAGLNQPQHF
J gene: TRBJ1-5
V gene: TRBV14

CDR3 protein: CASSSGVAKNIQYF
J gene: TRBJ2-4
V gene: TRBV28

CDR3 protein: CASSEQGSLNTEAFF
J gene: TRBJ1-1
V gene: TRBV6-6

CDR3 protein: CASIEQGPGTEAFF
J gene: TRBJ1-1
V gene: TRBV2

CDR3 protein: CASSEATSGGYTF
J gene: TRBJ1-2
V gene: TRBV6-1

CDR3 protein: CASSLVGQGEAFF
J gene: TRBJ1-1
V gene: TRBV5-1

CDR3 protein: CASSGGQYEQYF
J gene: TRBJ2-7
V gene: TRBV28

CDR3 protein: CASSLSSVREGRDTQYF
J gene: TRBJ2-3
V gene: TRBV28

CDR3 protein: CASSPSMTSGRDNEQYF
J gene: TRBJ2-7
V gene: TRBV18

CDR3 protein: CASSGTPQGSSYEQYF
J gene: TRBJ2-7
V gene: TRBV13

CDR3 protein: CASTTSGTGGGEQYF
J gene: TRBJ2-7
V gene: TRBV6-1

CDR3 protein: CASSLLLSPQGGSYEQYF
J gene: TRBJ2-7
V gene: TRBV7-8

CDR3 protein: CASSLTGGPSDTQYF
J gene: TRBJ2-3
V gene: TRBV5-6

CDR3 protein: CASSLGSGDTYEQYF
J gene: TRBJ2-7
V gene: TRBV7-6

CDR3 protein: CASSQGLAKETQYF
J gene: TRBJ2-5
V gene: TRBV9

CDR3 protein: CACLQGDHRSVEYGYTF
J gene: TRBJ1-2
V gene: TRBV30

CDR3 protein: CASSLRGTEAFF
J gene: TRBJ1-1
V gene: TRBV18

CDR3 protein: CASSRTRTSGDRTDTQYF
J gene: TRBJ2-3
V gene: TRBV5-1

CDR3 protein: CASRPPGDLVHEQYF
J gene: TRBJ2-7
V gene: TRBV27

CDR3 protein: CASGQGVFNTQYF
J gene: TRBJ2-3
V gene: TRBV19

CDR3 protein: CASSPTYEVRELTGYTF
J gene: TRBJ1-2
V gene: TRBV13